Following are 18 T cell receptor beta chains from one sample sequenced in a study of blood T cell repertoires in COVID-19. TCRdb's copy holds only in-frame clones and misses some; the assay was immunoSEQ multiplex PCR. The sample includes roughly 28,000 clones, 70% to 85% of them seen just once. Material: peripheral blood. The source of these receptors is a man at least 80 years old with active or convalescent COVID-19.

V gene TRBV28 combines with J gene TRBJ2-1; 11 bases match TRBD2. The germline gives CDR1 MDHEN, CDR2 SYDVKM. The J segment lost 3 bases and the V segment lost 7 bases, leaving 8 bases of the junction unmatched. The CDR3 sequence is 16 residues long. The CDR3, as DNA: TGTGCCAGCATCGGCCTAGCGGGAGGCGGCTACAATGAGCAGTTCTTC. This sequence encodes CASIGLAGGGYNEQFF.

This clone was recorded a few times. The chain joins TRBV4-1 to TRBJ1-1, with D unresolved. CDR3 length equals 14 residues. From germline, CDR1 is MGHRA and CDR2 YSYEKL. The V and J ends lost 6 bases and 0 bases respectively, with 11 bases between them. CDR3 DNA: TGCGCCAGCAGAAACAGAGTAATGAACACTGAAGCTTTCTTT. Protein sequence: CASRNRVMNTEAFF.

The chain carries TRBV27 and TRBJ2-7; D is perhaps TRBD1 (7 bases). This CDR3 is built from 18 residues. V was cut by 5 bases and J by 4 bases, with 27 bases left in between. Per the germline V gene, CDR1 is MNHEY and CDR2 is SMNVEV (reference sequence). CDR3 protein: CASSPQHRQTGRRYEQYF. CDR3 nucleotide sequence: TGTGCCAGCAGTCCCCAACATCGTCAGACAGGGAGGAGGTACGAGCAGTACTTC.

The chain has TRBV4-1 and TRBJ2-3; 8 nucleotides agree with TRBD2. The germline CDR1 and CDR2 sequences are MGHRA and YSYEKL. The J segment lost 4 bases and the V segment lost 1 base, leaving 16 bases of the junction unmatched. CDR3 length: 19 residues. CDR3 in DNA: TGCGCCAGCAGCCAAGTTCCCCGCGGACTAGCAAGGCTTGCAGATACGCAGTATTTT. It translates to CASSQVPRGLARLADTQYF.

The rearrangement uses TRBV11-2 and TRBJ1-2, with D uncertain. The CDR3 totals 15 residues. The V gene's germline CDR1 is SGHAT and CDR2 FQNNGV. The ends were cut back, 0 bases at V and 8 bases at J, with 16 bases in the middle. CDR3 sequence reads: CASSLDLGGMGGYTF. In nucleotides, the CDR3 is TGTGCCAGCAGCTTAGATCTAGGAGGGATGGGCGGCTACACCTTC.

This clone was picked up one time. V and J are TRBV5-1 and TRBJ2-3; D uncertain. The CDR3 spans 14 residues. Germline V gene lookup returns CDR1 SGHRS and CDR2 YFSETQ. The ends were cut back, 3 bases at V and 2 bases at J, with 10 bases in the middle. CDR3 DNA sequence: TGCGCCAGCAGCTCCGGAGTAAACACAGATACGCAGTATTTT. Translation gives CASSSGVNTDTQYF.

The chain combines TRBV7-2 with TRBJ1-1; D perhaps matches TRBD1 (5 bases). The V and J ends lost 5 bases and 0 bases respectively, with 13 bases between them. This CDR3 has 15 amino acids. Germline values: CDR1 SGHTA, CDR2 FQGNSA. CDR3 sequence (DNA): TGTGCCAGCAGCCCAAGGGGCGGGGTGAACACTGAAGCTTTCTTT. As protein: CASSPRGGVNTEAFF.

The genes are TRBV5-1 and TRBJ1-1, with 7 bases fitting TRBD1. The length of the CDR3 is 15 residues. V trimming: 3 bases; J trimming: 1 base; junction bases outside the gene matches: 6. Looked up from germline, CDR1 is SGHRS and CDR2 is YFSETQ. Here the CDR3 DNA reads TGCGCCAGCAGCTGGGGAACAGGGGCGAACACTGAAGCTTTCTTT. It encodes CASSWGTGANTEAFF.

The J gene is TRBJ2-3, the V gene TRBV5-4; 10 bases line up with TRBD2. J was trimmed by 5 bases and V by 1 base; bases with no gene match: 7. Per germline, CDR1 SGHNT and CDR2 YYREEE (reference sequence). The CDR3 extends over 16 amino acids. CDR3 DNA: TGTGCCAGCAGCTTGAAAGCGGGGGGGCTGGGAGATACGCAGTATTTT. This encodes CASSLKAGGLGDTQYF. The full variable domain, completed using reference TRBV5-4 and TRBJ2-3, is ETGVTQSPTHLIKTRGQQVTLRCSSQSGHNTVSWYQQALGQGPQFIFQYYREEENGRGNFPPRFSGLQFPNYSSELNVNALELDDSALYLCASSLKAGGLGDTQYFGPGTRLTVL.

The rearrangement links TRBV18 to TRBJ2-2; 9 bases are a match to TRBD2. The germline V gene has CDR1 KGHSH and CDR2 LQKENI. CDR3 length: 17 residues. Losses at the gene ends were 1 base for V and 1 base for J; bases not matched to a gene: 4. CDR3 residues: CASSPRTLAGNTGELFF. Written as DNA, the CDR3 is TGTGCCAGCTCACCACGAACACTAGCGGGGAACACCGGGGAGCTGTTTTTT.

The V and J genes are TRBV5-1 and TRBJ2-3; tentative D call: TRBD1 (5 bases). The CDR3 is 14 residues long. The V end was cut by 0 bases, the J end by 5 bases, with 10 bases between. CDR1 SGHRS and CDR2 YFSETQ come from the germline V gene. The CDR3 DNA sequence: TGCGCCAGCAGCTTGGTTGCAGGGTTAGATACGCAGTATTTT. Its protein is CASSLVAGLDTQYF.

This clone occurred a few times. The chain uses TRBV7-2 and TRBJ2-1, with D possibly being TRBD1 (5 bases). The CDR3 contains 16 residues. Germline loops: CDR1 SGHTA, CDR2 FQGNSA. The V end lost 5 bases, the J end lost 4 bases, and 18 bases lay between the germline ends. As DNA, the CDR3 is TGTGCCAGCAGCCTACCACGACAGCCAACTTACAATGAGCAGTTCTTC. It yields the protein CASSLPRQPTYNEQFF.

The chain is built from TRBV24-1 and TRBJ2-7, with D tentatively TRBD2 (6 bases). V lost 3 bases to trimming and J lost 3 bases, with 14 bases between them. This CDR3 comprises 15 residues. Per germline, CDR1 KGHDR and CDR2 SFDVKD. CDR3 bases: TGTGCCACCAGTGATGGGGCAGGGAGGAACTACGAGCAGTACTTC. Protein sequence: CATSDGAGRNYEQYF.

The V gene is TRBV20-1, the J gene TRBJ2-1; a possible D gene is TRBD2 (5 bases). The CDR3 is made up of 11 amino acids. V lost 6 bases to trimming and J lost 6 bases, with 9 bases between them. Germline CDR1 is DFQATT and CDR2 is SNEGSKA (reference sequence). CDR3 loop: CSATEANEQFF. The CDR3, as DNA: TGCAGTGCCACGGAGGCCAATGAGCAGTTCTTC.

The chain links TRBV5-1 to TRBJ2-7; D may be TRBD1 (6 bases). Germline V gene data show CDR1 as SGHRS and CDR2 as YFSETQ. This CDR3 is 15 amino acids long. V gave up 0 bases and J gave up 2 bases, with 12 bases separating them. CDR3 sequence reads: CASSLGSGVTYEQYF. The CDR3 DNA follows: TGCGCCAGCAGCTTGGGGTCAGGGGTAACCTACGAGCAGTACTTC.

The chain carries TRBV27 and TRBJ2-7; 7 bases align to TRBD1. The CDR3 is made up of 18 amino acids. Germline trimming cut 4 bases from V and 2 bases from J; bases unmatched to any gene: 17. Per the germline V gene, CDR1 is MNHEY and CDR2 is SMNVEV (reference sequence). CDR3 region: CASSSKTGFGAIAYEQYF. The CDR3 nucleotides read TGTGCCAGCAGTTCCAAGACAGGGTTCGGTGCGATTGCCTACGAGCAGTACTTC.

V gene TRBV29-1 combines with J gene TRBJ2-5, with no clear D. Trimming cost V 4 bases and J 5 bases, with 20 bases left between them. CDR3 length: 15 residues. Germline values: CDR1 SQVTM, CDR2 ANQGSEA. The CDR3 nucleotides are TGCAGCGTTGCCTCTAGAAGCCCGTCCCGGGAGACCCAGTACTTC. This translates into CSVASRSPSRETQYF.

This clone was seen a handful of times. The chain uses TRBV18 and TRBJ1-4; 7 bases are shared with TRBD1. The CDR3 loop spans 17 amino acids. CDR1 and CDR2 (germline): KGHSH, LQKENI. V gave up 2 bases and J gave up 8 bases; unmatched junction bases: 14. CDR3 protein: CASSPAGTDPFKEKLFF. CDR3 nucleotide sequence: TGTGCCAGCTCACCAGCAGGGACAGATCCCTTTAAAGAAAAACTGTTTTTT.